Below, one T cell receptor beta chain is given with its context. CDR3 size: 17 residues. The method was immunoSEQ multiplex PCR; TCRdb's version includes in-frame clones alone and lacks a portion of them. The sample includes some 78,000 clones, 90% to 98% seen only once; the top ten take roughly 0.03%. In corrective heart surgery, resections were taken, and these provided the thymus tissue. The people who donated were healthy Finnish babies having corrective surgery for congenital heart defects. The data were obtained in a study of human thymus T cells. The clonotype comes from a boy under two years old with a congenital heart defect but otherwise immunologically healthy. The rearrangement uses TRBV21-1 and TRBJ2-1; the D call in the table, TRBD1, was not verified against the DNA. TRBV21-1 is a recognized pseudogene. The sample was thymus tissue. The CDR3 DNA sequence: TGTGCCAGCAGCAAAAAAAAGGACAGGGCGTGGTACAATGAGCAGTTCTTC. Translation gives CASSKKKDRAWYNEQFF.